The entry below gives a single T cell receptor (beta chain) sequence along with its context. Its target is unknown. V lost 6 bases and J lost 11, with 11 bases in between. The CDR3 contains 12 residues. CDR1 is ENHRY and CDR2 is SYGVKD in the germline V gene. Sequencing was performed with immunoSEQ multiplex PCR; in TCRdb, only in-frame clones are kept and a portion is missing. The data show around 21,000 clones, 85% to 90% seen once. The sample belongs to a study of T cells in localized non-small cell lung cancer. General observations from the study: Clonality of T cells reached its maximum in uninvolved adjacent lung, surpassing tumor. Appearances in adjacent lung were noted for a median 57 of the top 100 tumor clones. Overall survival was longer when the density of T cells in the blood was higher.

The TCR sequence derives from a male donor older than 55 with stage I lung adenocarcinoma. Sequencing was performed on peripheral blood, taken before any cancer treatment. The chain combines TRBV10-3 with TRBJ1-6, with a weak D call TRBD1 (5 bases). The CDR3 sequence is CAIRDNMPPLHF. In DNA, the CDR3 is TGTGCCATCAGGGACAACATGCCACCCCTCCACTTT.